These T cell receptor beta chains were read from a single sample in a study of blood T cells in healthy people across ages. TCRdb reprocessed the 5' RACE reads via MiXCR and lists one record per CDR3 protein. The sample lists approximately 600,000 distinct CDR3 sequences, under 65% seen once, with roughly 34% in the top ten. The material sequenced was blood. The source of these receptors is a man between 60 and 70 years old in good health. Each CDR3 is given with its conserved first and last residue. Each record gives: V gene, CDR3 length, J gene, CDR3 protein.

V gene: TRBV11-2
CDR3 length: 13
J gene: TRBJ2-4
CDR3 protein: CASTDRGMDIQYF

V gene: TRBV15
CDR3 length: 13
J gene: TRBJ1-4
CDR3 protein: CATSRDLGEKLFF

V gene: TRBV29-1
CDR3 length: 15
J gene: TRBJ2-5
CDR3 protein: CSVEVSTEEQETQYF

V gene: TRBV7-9
CDR3 length: 15
J gene: TRBJ2-3
CDR3 protein: CASSRGTQSTDTQYF

V gene: TRBV5-1
CDR3 length: 15
J gene: TRBJ2-5
CDR3 protein: CASSSSGALGETQYF

V gene: TRBV28
CDR3 length: 14
J gene: TRBJ2-7
CDR3 protein: CASSTGARSYEQYF

V gene: TRBV20-1
CDR3 length: 12
J gene: TRBJ1-2
CDR3 protein: CSAAQLIYGYTF

V gene: TRBV25-1
CDR3 length: 14
J gene: .
CDR3 protein: CASSAQREYDEQYF

V gene: TRBV20-1
CDR3 length: 14
J gene: .
CDR3 protein: CSAPNSISYNEQYF

V gene: TRBV20-1
CDR3 length: 13
J gene: TRBJ1-5
CDR3 protein: CSARGDSNQPQHF

V gene: TRBV29-1
CDR3 length: 13
J gene: TRBJ1-5
CDR3 protein: CSAGGARDQPQHF

V gene: TRBV5-1
CDR3 length: 14
J gene: TRBJ2-5
CDR3 protein: CASSFPTVQETQYF

V gene: TRBV20-1
CDR3 length: 18
J gene: TRBJ2-3
CDR3 protein: CSALRLGSTSGFTDTQYF

V gene: TRBV11-2
CDR3 length: 14
J gene: TRBJ2-3
CDR3 protein: CASTDGRSTDTQYF

V gene: TRBV3-1
CDR3 length: 15
J gene: TRBJ2-5
CDR3 protein: CASSQMRQPQETQYF

V gene: TRBV3-1
CDR3 length: 13
J gene: TRBJ2-5
CDR3 protein: CASIGGVHGEQYF

V gene: TRBV5-1
CDR3 length: 15
J gene: TRBJ2-7
CDR3 protein: CASSLVGTEQYEQYF

V gene: TRBV6-2/TRBV6-3
CDR3 length: 14
J gene: TRBJ2-1
CDR3 protein: CASSYLPRGGEQFF

V gene: TRBV25-1
CDR3 length: 14
J gene: TRBJ1-2
CDR3 protein: CASKPTGLTYGYTF

V gene: TRBV10-2
CDR3 length: 13
J gene: TRBJ2-2
CDR3 protein: CASSELPRGELFF

V gene: TRBV5-6
CDR3 length: 15
J gene: TRBJ2-5
CDR3 protein: CASRDWLTSGETQYF

V gene: TRBV29-1
CDR3 length: 12
J gene: .
CDR3 protein: CSVTTTGSEQYF

V gene: TRBV29-1
CDR3 length: 13
J gene: TRBJ1-1
CDR3 protein: CSVETYTGTEAFF

V gene: TRBV19
CDR3 length: 14
J gene: TRBJ2-4
CDR3 protein: CASSSPGDKNIQYF

V gene: TRBV3-1
CDR3 length: 15
J gene: TRBJ2-5
CDR3 protein: CASSQSGTGQETQYF

V gene: TRBV7-8
CDR3 length: 15
J gene: TRBJ2-2
CDR3 protein: CASSRSGAGTGELFF

V gene: TRBV2
CDR3 length: 15
J gene: TRBJ1-6
CDR3 protein: CASSEPTGLGSPLHF

V gene: TRBV7-9
CDR3 length: 16
J gene: TRBJ1-1
CDR3 protein: CASSLVGQGPNTEAFF

V gene: TRBV29-1
CDR3 length: 15
J gene: TRBJ2-2
CDR3 protein: CSVEDLCYYTGELFF

V gene: TRBV20-1
CDR3 length: 16
J gene: TRBJ2-1
CDR3 protein: CSARSGLAGVQGEQFF

V gene: TRBV12-5
CDR3 length: 13
J gene: TRBJ1-2
CDR3 protein: CASAPGTEYGYTF

V gene: TRBV11-2
CDR3 length: 16
J gene: TRBJ2-5
CDR3 protein: CASSSLPSGVHNEQYF

V gene: TRBV29-1
CDR3 length: 13
J gene: TRBJ2-5
CDR3 protein: CSAGLWGPGEQYF

V gene: TRBV5-1
CDR3 length: 16
J gene: TRBJ2-5
CDR3 protein: CASSLRGGANAQTQYF

V gene: TRBV20-1
CDR3 length: 15
J gene: TRBJ2-7
CDR3 protein: CSARLSREGIYEQYF

V gene: TRBV12-3/TRBV12-4
CDR3 length: 17
J gene: TRBJ2-7
CDR3 protein: CASSRGFAGGTSYEQYF

V gene: TRBV6-5
CDR3 length: 14
J gene: TRBJ1-1
CDR3 protein: CASSRGGANTEAFF

V gene: TRBV4-1
CDR3 length: 14
J gene: TRBJ2-2
CDR3 protein: CASSQDRVDGELFF

V gene: TRBV29-1
CDR3 length: 11
J gene: TRBJ1-2
CDR3 protein: CSGQGERGYTF

V gene: TRBV15
CDR3 length: 18
J gene: TRBJ2-1
CDR3 protein: CATSRDLTGTGGRDEQFF

V gene: TRBV29-1
CDR3 length: 14
J gene: TRBJ1-4
CDR3 protein: CSVEGATGDEKLFF

V gene: TRBV7-9
CDR3 length: 15
J gene: TRBJ2-1
CDR3 protein: CASSPLGTTGNEQFF

V gene: TRBV4-1
CDR3 length: 15
J gene: TRBJ1-5
CDR3 protein: CASSQGEDSNQPQHF

V gene: TRBV7-2
CDR3 length: 14
J gene: TRBJ2-4
CDR3 protein: CASSSWAGLNIQYF

V gene: TRBV6-1
CDR3 length: 16
J gene: TRBJ1-3
CDR3 protein: CASSGGRAASGNTIYF

V gene: TRBV6-2/TRBV6-3
CDR3 length: 16
J gene: TRBJ2-2
CDR3 protein: CASSYFGTSGTGELFF

V gene: TRBV27
CDR3 length: 13
J gene: TRBJ2-5
CDR3 protein: CASRTQGQETQYF

V gene: TRBV29-1
CDR3 length: 13
J gene: TRBJ2-1
CDR3 protein: CSVAGTGVNEQFF

V gene: TRBV27
CDR3 length: 14
J gene: TRBJ2-5
CDR3 protein: CASSLQPWGETQYF

V gene: TRBV27
CDR3 length: 15
J gene: TRBJ1-6
CDR3 protein: CASSPGDSFNSPLHF

V gene: TRBV6-6
CDR3 length: 15
J gene: TRBJ2-5
CDR3 protein: CASRTSGALQETQYF

V gene: TRBV2
CDR3 length: 13
J gene: TRBJ1-4
CDR3 protein: CASSVPRNEKLFF

V gene: TRBV29-1
CDR3 length: 14
J gene: TRBJ1-4
CDR3 protein: CSVTDGGEREKLFF

V gene: TRBV3-1
CDR3 length: 13
J gene: TRBJ2-5
CDR3 protein: CASSHEGAKTQYF

V gene: TRBV18
CDR3 length: 15
J gene: TRBJ2-5
CDR3 protein: CASSPRPGSLETQYF

V gene: TRBV3-1
CDR3 length: 16
J gene: TRBJ1-2
CDR3 protein: CASSQEGTGKASGYTF

V gene: TRBV10-3
CDR3 length: 14
J gene: TRBJ2-7
CDR3 protein: CAIRGTGDTYEQYF

V gene: TRBV10-3
CDR3 length: 15
J gene: TRBJ1-1
CDR3 protein: CAIAPGQDMNTEAFF

V gene: TRBV27
CDR3 length: 13
J gene: TRBJ1-6
CDR3 protein: CASSLTGDAPLHF